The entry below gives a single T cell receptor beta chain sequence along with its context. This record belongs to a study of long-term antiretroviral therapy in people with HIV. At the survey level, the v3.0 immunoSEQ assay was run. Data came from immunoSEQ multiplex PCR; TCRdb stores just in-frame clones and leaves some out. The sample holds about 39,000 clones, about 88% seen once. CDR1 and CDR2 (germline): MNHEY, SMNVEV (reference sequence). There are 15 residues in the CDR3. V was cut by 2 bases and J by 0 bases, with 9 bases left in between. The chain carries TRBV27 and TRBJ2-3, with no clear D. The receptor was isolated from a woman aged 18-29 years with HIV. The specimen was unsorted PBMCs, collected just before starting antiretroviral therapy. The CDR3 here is CASSLEQPSTDTQYF. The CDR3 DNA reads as TGTGCCAGCAGTTTAGAGCAGCCTAGCACAGATACGCAGTATTTT.